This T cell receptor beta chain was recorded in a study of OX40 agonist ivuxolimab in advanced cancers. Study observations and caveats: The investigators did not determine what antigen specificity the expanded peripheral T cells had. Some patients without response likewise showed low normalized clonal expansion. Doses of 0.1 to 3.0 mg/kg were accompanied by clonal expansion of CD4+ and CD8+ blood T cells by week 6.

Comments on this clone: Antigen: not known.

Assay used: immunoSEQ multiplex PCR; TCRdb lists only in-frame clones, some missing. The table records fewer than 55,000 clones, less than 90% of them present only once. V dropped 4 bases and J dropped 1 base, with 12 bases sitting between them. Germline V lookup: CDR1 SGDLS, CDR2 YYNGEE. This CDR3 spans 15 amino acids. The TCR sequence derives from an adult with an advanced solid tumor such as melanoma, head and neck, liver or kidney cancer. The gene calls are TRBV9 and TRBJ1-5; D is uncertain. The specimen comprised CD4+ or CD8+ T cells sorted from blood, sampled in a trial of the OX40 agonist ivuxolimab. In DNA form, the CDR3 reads TGTGCCAGCAGCTTTGAAGGGAGAAGCAATCAGCCCCAGCATTTT. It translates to CASSFEGRSNQPQHF.